This T cell receptor (beta chain) comes out of a study of blood T cells in healthy people across ages. On the study more broadly: T cells yielded about one barcoded beta molecule per two cells through template switching.

General study points: Not knowing donor CMV status may have confounded expanded clonotype changes. The fall in TCR beta diversity per million T cells was roughly linear with age.

PCR was performed a second time for about 6 to 11 cycles using a sample-barcoded 5' primer and a J-beta primer mix. TCRdb ran MiXCR on the 5' RACE reads and lists one entry per CDR3 protein. This table has more than 800,000 distinct CDR3 sequences, about 28% appearing once. In germline, CDR1 is KGHDR, CDR2 SFDVKD. This CDR3 comprises 16 residues. Trimming stripped 4 bases from V and 6 bases from J, with 18 bases between. Each donor's blood draw was 7.5 to 10 milliliters of peripheral blood. This clonotype was observed many times. Its antigen remains unidentified. The sequenced material came from blood. The TCR originated in a woman of 80 years or more in good health. This chain uses TRBV24-1 with TRBJ2-1; a weak D match, TRBD1 (6 bases). The CDR3: CATSDRRTVTLNEQFF. DNA of the CDR3: TGTGCCACCAGTGACCGTCGGACAGTCACCCTCAATGAGCAGTTCTTC.